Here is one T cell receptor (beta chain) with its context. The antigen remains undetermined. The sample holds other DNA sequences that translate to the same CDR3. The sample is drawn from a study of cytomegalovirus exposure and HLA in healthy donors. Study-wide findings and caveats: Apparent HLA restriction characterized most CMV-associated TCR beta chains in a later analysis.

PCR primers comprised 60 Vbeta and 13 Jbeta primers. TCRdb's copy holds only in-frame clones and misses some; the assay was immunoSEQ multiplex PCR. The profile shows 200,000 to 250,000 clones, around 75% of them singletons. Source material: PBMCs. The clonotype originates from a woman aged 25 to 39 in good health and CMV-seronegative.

DNA for the CDR3: TGTGCCTGGAGTGTATCGAATCAGCCCCAGCATTTT. Its protein is CAWSVSNQPQHF. V is TRBV30 and J is TRBJ1-5; D is uncertain. This CDR3 contains 12 residues. V gave up 0 bases and J gave up 4 bases, with 4 bases separating them. CDR1 and CDR2 (germline): GTSNPN, SVGIG (reference sequence).